The T cell receptor (beta chain) described here comes from a study of shared clonotypes between healthy human individuals (dated by TCRdb to the early 2020s). About the full investigation: Two women and a few men aged 18 to 49 years were included in the cohort. Each donor's leukapheresis produced roughly between about 0.9 and 9.5 billion PBMCs. Per donor, three plates each were used for CD4 naive and CD4 memory, two for CD8 naive, and one for CD8 memory. To increase sequencing depth and limit assay-specific biases, different laboratories used diverse techniques to prepare libraries and sequence TCR repertoires. Blood TCR repertoires of five healthy adults were deeply sequenced to estimate repertoire size and the extent of clonotype sharing between individuals. Study-wide conclusions, independent of this receptor: Sampling was restricted to blood, and TCR repertoires in tissues likely differ from the TCR repertoires found in blood. Because the study included only a small number of donors, the genetic and exposure-history diversity represented was limited. Compared with non-shared clonotypes, clonotypes shared by all four sorted-subset donors had higher generation probabilities. Even with the large sequencing depth, rarefaction of the sorted-subset datasets indicated that sequencing was incomplete. Pairwise subsampling led to the expectation that sequencing depth would affect the degree of clonotype sharing among donors. When several donors were compared, the shared fraction of clonotypes was around 5.1% for naive CD4, roughly 3.3% for naive CD8, 2.3% for memory CD4, and under 0.5% for memory CD8. Estimated clonotype richness was generally larger for naive than for memory subsets.

Healthy HIV-negative adults with no recently reported acute infections or vaccinations were included as donors. Only Caucasian adults living in Nashville, Tennessee, USA were represented among the donors. Magnetic negative selection was used to enrich CD4+ T cells, after which naive cells were positively selected on CD45RA and the negative fraction became the memory subset. Blood was collected by leukapheresis, and PBMCs were isolated by Ficoll-Histopaque density gradient centrifugation and then cryopreserved in liquid nitrogen vapor phase. Analytical flow cytometry was used to check the purity and quantity of each magnetically sorted T cell population. Genomic DNA was isolated from each sorted fraction and quantified by UV absorbance on a Nanodrop 2000c. The junction carries 21 bases between V and J, which are trimmed by 6 bases and 0 bases respectively. Per the germline V gene, MGHDK is the CDR1 and SYGVNS is the CDR2. CDR3 length: 18 amino acids, cysteine to phenylalanine. Left in the record is the CDR3 DNA by itself, 54 bases read in frame from the first base.

Notes on this clone: Its antigen is still unknown. The record has no base qualities; no much larger clone is one base away.

Using the deep immunoSEQ assay, TCR CDR3 regions were amplified from genomic DNA by multiplex PCR. For each cell subset, the extracted genomic DNA was distributed evenly across all wells of several immunoSEQ 96-well plates, and each plate served as one replicate. Each replicate PCR for sorted subsets received 200 ng genomic DNA, equal to roughly 29,000 T cell genomes. Purified libraries were quantified with a Qubit 3.0 fluorometer, sized on a Bioanalyzer 2100, and re-quantified with the KAPA Library Quantification kit. Every immunoSEQ 96-well plate was sequenced on a separate single-read 150-cycle Illumina NextSeq 550 flow cell. The authors' analysis ran thus. Because only junctional sequences without quality scores were contained in the immunoSEQ output, filtering matching that applied to full-length reads could not be performed. To assign V/J genes and CDR3, sequences were annotated using PyIR, a Python wrapper for IgBLAST v1.9, with IMGT germline references. Reads with weak V/J assignments (E-value above 1e-6), missing CDR3, stop codons, out-of-frame junctions, or ambiguous translated residues were removed. A V3J clonotype was defined by an identical inferred V gene, J gene, and CDR3 amino acid sequence. Percentage overlap between repertoires was calculated by dividing the number of shared unique clonotypes by the size of the smaller repertoire. RTK rarefaction, the Chao1 estimator, and Recon v2.1 estimates of unobserved clonotypes were used to assess repertoire richness. OLGA was used to compute generation probabilities for all TCRbeta clonotypes that the gDNA method yielded from a few donors. As stored in TCRdb, this immuneACCESS dataset retains in-frame rearrangements with V and J assigned. A fraction of the clones does not appear; measured against another copy, unresolved V genes explain less than half of the discrepancy, and the remainder lacks a known reason. V and J calls and clone size follow that table, whereas D and trimming were derived from the DNA. The sample yields roughly 330,000 clones; around 67% were counted once. Over 9% of the sample goes to the ten largest clones.

Specimen: memory CD4+ T cells sorted from blood. The cell subset or site label, read with the paper, signifies: CD45RA-negative fraction. The TCR comes from a man in his thirties or forties in good health. The chain uses TRBV25-1 and TRBJ2-1, with a tentative D call of TRBD1 or TRBD2, each matching 5 bases. DNA sequence: TGTGCCAGCAGGGGCGAGGGGACCCCTCTCAGCTCCTACAATGAGCAGTTCTTC. This translates into CASRGEGTPLSSYNEQFF.